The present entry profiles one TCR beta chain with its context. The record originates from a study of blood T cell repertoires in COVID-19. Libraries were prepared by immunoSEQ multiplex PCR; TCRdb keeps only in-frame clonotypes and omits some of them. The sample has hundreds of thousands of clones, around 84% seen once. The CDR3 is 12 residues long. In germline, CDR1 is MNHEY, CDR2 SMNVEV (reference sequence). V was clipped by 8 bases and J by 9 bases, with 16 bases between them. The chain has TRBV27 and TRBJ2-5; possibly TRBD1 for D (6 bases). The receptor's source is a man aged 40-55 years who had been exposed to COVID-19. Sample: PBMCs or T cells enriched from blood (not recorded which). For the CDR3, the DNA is TGTGCCAGCGGAACCTCAGGGGTTCCCCAGTACTTC. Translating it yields CASGTSGVPQYF.